This T cell receptor (beta chain) came from a study of blood T cell repertoires in COVID-19. Study as a whole: Sources were T cells, B-cell-depleted T cells, or PBMCs; the material itself was cDNA or gDNA.

How the authors handled the data: Using reference gene primer amplification, nucleated cell counts were estimated. Generated by immunoSEQ multiplex PCR, the TCRdb table keeps only in-frame clones and is missing some. V and J calls and clone size are given by that table; D and trimming were obtained from the DNA. The repertoire holds some 330,000 clones, with about nine tenths as singletons. Germline values: CDR1 ENHRY, CDR2 SYGVKD. CDR3 size: 17 residues. Trimming removed 0 bases from V and 2 bases from J; junction bases left unmatched: 0. V and J are TRBV10-3 and TRBJ2-1; TRBD2 aligns across 14 bases. The sample consisted of PBMCs or T cells enriched from blood (not recorded which). The sequence came from a man aged 30 to 39 who had recovered from COVID-19. The CDR3 protein is CAISESTSGGAYNEQFF. CDR3 nucleotide sequence: TGTGCCATCAGTGAGTCGACTAGCGGGGGGGCCTACAATGAGCAGTTCTTC.